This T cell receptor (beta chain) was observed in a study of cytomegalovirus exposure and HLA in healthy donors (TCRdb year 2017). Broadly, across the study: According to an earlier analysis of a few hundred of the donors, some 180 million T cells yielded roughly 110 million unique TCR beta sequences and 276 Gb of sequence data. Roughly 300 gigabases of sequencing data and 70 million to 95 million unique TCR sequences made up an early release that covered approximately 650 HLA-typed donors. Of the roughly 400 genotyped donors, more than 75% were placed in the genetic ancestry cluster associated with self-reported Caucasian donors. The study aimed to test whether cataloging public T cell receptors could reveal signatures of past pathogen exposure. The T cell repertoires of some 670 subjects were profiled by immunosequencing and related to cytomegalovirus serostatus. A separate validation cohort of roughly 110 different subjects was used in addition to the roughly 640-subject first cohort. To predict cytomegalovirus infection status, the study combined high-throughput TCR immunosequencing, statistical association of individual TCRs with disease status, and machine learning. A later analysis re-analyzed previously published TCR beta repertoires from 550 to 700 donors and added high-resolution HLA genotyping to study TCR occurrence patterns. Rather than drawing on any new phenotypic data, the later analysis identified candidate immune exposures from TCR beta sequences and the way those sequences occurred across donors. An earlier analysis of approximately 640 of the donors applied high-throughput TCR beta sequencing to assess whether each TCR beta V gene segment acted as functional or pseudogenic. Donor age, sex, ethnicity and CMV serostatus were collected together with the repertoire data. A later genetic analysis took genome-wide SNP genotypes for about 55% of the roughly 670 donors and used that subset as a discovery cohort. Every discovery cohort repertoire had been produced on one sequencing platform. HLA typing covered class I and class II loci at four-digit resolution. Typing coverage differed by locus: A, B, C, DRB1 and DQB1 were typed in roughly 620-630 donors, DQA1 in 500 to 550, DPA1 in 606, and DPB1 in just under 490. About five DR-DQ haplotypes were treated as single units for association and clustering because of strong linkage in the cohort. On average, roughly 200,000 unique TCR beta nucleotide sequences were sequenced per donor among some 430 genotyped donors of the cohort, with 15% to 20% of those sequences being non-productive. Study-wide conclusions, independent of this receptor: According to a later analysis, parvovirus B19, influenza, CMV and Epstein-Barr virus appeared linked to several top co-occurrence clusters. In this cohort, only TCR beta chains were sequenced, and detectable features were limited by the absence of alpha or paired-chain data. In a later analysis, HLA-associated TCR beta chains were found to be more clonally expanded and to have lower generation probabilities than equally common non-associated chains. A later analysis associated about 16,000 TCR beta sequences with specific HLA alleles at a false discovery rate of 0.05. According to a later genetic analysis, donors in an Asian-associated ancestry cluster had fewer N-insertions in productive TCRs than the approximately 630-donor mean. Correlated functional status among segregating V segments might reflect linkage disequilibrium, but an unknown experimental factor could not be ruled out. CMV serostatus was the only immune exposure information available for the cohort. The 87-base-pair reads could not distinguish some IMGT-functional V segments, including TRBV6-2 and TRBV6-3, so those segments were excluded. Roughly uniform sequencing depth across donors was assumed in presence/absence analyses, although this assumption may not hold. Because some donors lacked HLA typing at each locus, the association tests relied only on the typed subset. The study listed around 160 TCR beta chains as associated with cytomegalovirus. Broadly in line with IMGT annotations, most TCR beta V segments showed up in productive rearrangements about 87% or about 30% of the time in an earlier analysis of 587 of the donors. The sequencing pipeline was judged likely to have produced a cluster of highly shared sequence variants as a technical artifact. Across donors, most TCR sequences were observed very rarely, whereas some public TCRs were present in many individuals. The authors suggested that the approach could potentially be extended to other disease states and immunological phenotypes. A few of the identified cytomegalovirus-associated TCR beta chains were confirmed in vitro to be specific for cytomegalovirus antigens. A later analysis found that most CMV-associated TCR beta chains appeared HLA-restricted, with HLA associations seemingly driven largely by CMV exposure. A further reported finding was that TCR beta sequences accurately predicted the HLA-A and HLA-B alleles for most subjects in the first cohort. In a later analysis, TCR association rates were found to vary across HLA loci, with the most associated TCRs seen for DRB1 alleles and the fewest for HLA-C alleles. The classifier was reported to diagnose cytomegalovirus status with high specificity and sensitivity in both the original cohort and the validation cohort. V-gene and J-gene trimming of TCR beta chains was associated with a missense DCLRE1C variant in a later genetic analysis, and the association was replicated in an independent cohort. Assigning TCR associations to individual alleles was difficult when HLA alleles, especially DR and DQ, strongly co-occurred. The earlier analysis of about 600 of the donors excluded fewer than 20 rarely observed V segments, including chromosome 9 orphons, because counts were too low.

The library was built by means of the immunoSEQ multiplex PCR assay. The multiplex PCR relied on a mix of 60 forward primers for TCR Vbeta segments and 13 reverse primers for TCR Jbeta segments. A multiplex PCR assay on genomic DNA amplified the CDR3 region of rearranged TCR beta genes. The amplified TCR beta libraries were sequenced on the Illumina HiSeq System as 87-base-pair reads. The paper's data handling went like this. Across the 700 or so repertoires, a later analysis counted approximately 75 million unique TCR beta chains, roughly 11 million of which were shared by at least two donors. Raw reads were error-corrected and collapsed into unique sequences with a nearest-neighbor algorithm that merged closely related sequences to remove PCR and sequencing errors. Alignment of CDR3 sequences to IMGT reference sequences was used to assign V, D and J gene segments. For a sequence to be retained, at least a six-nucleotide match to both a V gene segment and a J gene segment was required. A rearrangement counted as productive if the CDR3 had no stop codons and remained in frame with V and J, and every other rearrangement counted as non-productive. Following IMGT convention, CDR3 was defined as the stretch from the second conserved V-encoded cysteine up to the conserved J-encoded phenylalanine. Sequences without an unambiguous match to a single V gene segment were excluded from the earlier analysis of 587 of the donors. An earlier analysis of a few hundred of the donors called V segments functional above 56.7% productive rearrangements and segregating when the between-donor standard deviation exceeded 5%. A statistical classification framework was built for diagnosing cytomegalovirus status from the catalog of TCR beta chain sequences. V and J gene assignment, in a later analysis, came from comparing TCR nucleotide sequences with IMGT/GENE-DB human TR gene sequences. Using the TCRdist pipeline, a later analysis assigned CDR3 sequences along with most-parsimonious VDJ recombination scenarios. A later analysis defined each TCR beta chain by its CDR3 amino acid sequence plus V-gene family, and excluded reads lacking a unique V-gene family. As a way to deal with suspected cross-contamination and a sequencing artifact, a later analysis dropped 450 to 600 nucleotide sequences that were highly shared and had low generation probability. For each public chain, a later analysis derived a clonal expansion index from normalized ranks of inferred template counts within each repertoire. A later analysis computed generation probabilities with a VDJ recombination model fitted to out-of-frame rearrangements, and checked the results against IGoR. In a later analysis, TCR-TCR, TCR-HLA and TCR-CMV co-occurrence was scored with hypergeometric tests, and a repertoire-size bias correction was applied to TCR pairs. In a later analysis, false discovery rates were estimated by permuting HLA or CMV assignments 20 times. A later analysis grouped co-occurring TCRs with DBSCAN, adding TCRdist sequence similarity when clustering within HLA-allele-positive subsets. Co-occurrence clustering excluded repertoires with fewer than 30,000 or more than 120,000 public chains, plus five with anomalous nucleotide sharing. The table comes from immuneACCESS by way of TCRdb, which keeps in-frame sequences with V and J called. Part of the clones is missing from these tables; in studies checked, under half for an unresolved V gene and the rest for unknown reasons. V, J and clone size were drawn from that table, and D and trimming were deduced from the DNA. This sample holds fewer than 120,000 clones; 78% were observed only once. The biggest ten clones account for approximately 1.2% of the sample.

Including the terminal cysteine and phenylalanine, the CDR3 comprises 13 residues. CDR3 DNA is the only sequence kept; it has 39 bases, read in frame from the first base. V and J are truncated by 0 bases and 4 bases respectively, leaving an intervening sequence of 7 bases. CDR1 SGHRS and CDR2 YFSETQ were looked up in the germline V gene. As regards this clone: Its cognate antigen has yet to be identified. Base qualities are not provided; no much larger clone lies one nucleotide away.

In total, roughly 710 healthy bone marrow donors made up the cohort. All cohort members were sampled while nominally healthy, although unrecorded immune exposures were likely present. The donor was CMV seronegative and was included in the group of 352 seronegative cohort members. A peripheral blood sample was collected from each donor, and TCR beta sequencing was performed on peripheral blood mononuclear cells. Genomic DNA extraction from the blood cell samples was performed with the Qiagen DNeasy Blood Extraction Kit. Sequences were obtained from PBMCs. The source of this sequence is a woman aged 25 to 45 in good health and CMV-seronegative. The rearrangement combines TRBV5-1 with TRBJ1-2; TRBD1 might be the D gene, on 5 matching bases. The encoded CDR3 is CASSLGGSYGYTF. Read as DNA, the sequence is TGCGCCAGCAGCTTGGGGGGCTCCTATGGCTACACCTTC.